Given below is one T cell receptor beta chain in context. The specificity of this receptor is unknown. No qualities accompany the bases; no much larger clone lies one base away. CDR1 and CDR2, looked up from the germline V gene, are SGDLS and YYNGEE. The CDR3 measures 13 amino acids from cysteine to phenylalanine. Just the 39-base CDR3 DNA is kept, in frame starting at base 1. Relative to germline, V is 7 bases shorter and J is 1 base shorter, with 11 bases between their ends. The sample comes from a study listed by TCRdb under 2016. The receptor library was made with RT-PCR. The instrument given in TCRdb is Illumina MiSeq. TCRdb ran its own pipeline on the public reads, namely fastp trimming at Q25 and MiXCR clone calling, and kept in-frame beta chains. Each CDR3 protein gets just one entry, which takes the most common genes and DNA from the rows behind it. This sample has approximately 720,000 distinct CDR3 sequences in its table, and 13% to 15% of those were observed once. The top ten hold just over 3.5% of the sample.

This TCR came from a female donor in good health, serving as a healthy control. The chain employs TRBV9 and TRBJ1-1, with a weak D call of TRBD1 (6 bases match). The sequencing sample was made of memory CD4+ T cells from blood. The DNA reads TGTGCCAGCGCTGGGGGCGCGAACACTGAAGCTTTCTTT. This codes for CASAGGANTEAFF.